This T cell receptor (beta chain) is drawn from a study of blood T cell repertoires in COVID-19. Germline CDR1 is WSHSY and CDR2 is SAAADI. Trimming shortened V by 6 bases and J by 6 bases, and 35 bases separated the two germline ends. The CDR3 sequence is 20 residues long. TCRdb's table, derived via immunoSEQ multiplex PCR, lists solely in-frame clones and lacks some. The data show around 230,000 clones, roughly 89% seen once. Input material: peripheral blood. This clonotype was obtained from a man aged 25-45 years who had recovered from COVID-19. The chain links TRBV10-2 to TRBJ1-2, with D perhaps TRBD1 (6 bases). The CDR3 DNA reads TGCGCCAGCAGAGCCCAGGGGAGGGCTACCCCCGCGGTTTGGTTGGATGGCTACACCTTC. Protein product: CASRAQGRATPAVWLDGYTF.